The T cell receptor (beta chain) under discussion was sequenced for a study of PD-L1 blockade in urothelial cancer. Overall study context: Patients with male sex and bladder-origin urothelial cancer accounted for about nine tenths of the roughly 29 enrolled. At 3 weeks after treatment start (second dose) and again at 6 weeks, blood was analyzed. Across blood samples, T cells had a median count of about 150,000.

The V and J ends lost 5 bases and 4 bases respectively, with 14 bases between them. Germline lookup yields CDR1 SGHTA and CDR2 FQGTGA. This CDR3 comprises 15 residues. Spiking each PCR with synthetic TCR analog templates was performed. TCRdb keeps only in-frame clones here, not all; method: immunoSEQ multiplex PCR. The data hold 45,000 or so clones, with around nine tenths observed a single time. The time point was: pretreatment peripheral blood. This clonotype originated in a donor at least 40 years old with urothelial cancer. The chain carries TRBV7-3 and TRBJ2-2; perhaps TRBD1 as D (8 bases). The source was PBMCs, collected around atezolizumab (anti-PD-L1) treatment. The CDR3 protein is CASSPNRGGTGELFF. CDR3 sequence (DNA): TGTGCCAGCAGCCCTAACAGGGGGGGCACCGGGGAGCTGTTTTTT.